A selection of T cell receptor beta chains follows, all from one sample in a study of cytomegalovirus exposure and HLA in healthy donors. The repertoire was sequenced with immunoSEQ multiplex PCR; TCRdb's copy has only in-frame clones and lacks some. This table holds about 150,000 clones, roughly 85% found once. The material sequenced was PBMCs. Receptors were obtained from a young man in good health and CMV-seropositive. Each CDR3 is given with its conserved first and last residue. A D gene is named only where the DNA matches it firmly. Size tells how often a clone was seen (once, few, many) or the class of an expanded clone, and some rows leave it out.

d_call j_call cdr3_length v_call clone_size cdr3_nt cdr3_aa
TRBD1 TRBJ1-1 14 TRBV7-9 . TGTGCCAGCAGACCCGACAGGGTCGCTTCTGAAGCTTTCTTT CASRPDRVASEAFF
TRBD2 TRBJ2-3 16 TRBV11-2 . TGTGCCAGCAGCTCTCAGACACTAGCGGGGACAGATACGCAGTATTTT CASSSQTLAGTDTQYF
. TRBJ1-1 13 TRBV13 once TGTGCCAGCAGCTTACGGGTGAACACTGAAGCTTTCTTT CASSLRVNTEAFF
. TRBJ2-1 15 TRBV9 . TGTGCCAGCAGCGTAGAACTCTTACCCTACAATGAGCAGTTCTTC CASSVELLPYNEQFF
. TRBJ1-5 12 TRBV7-8 . TGTGCCAGCAGCCATTCAAATCAGCCCCAGCATTTT CASSHSNQPQHF
. TRBJ2-1 14 TRBV29-1 once TGCAGCGTTGTGGGGGCAGGGAGCGACAATGAGCAGTTCTTC CSVVGAGSDNEQFF
TRBD2 TRBJ2-3 16 TRBV7-3 . TGTGCCAGCAGCCGTCTAGCGGCTCCTAGCACAGATACGCAGTATTTT CASSRLAAPSTDTQYF
TRBD1 TRBJ1-2 15 TRBV6-5 . TGTGCCAGCAGTTACAACAGGGGGCTTAACTATGGCTACACCTTC CASSYNRGLNYGYTF
TRBD2 TRBJ2-5 15 TRBV5-4 . TGTGCCAGCAGCCCCCGGACTAGCGGGCAAGAGACCCAGTACTTC CASSPRTSGQETQYF
. TRBJ2-1 15 TRBV4-3 . TGCGCCAGCAGCCCGACACTTGGCTCCTACAATGAGCAGTTCTTC CASSPTLGSYNEQFF
TRBD1 TRBJ1-2 15 TRBV11-3 . TGTGCCAGCAGCTTAGGGACAGGGGACAACTATGGCTACACCTTC CASSLGTGDNYGYTF
. TRBJ2-5 12 TRBV29-1 . TGCAGCGTTGAGAGGGATGAAGAGACCCAGTACTTC CSVERDEETQYF
TRBD2 TRBJ2-5 18 TRBV7-9 . TGTGCCAGCAGCTTAGGGCAACTAGCGGGAGTAGGCCAAGAGACCCAGTACTTC CASSLGQLAGVGQETQYF
TRBD2 TRBJ2-3 15 TRBV7-2 . TGTGCCAGCAGCCCCCCTAGCGGCCGCACAGATACGCAGTATTTT CASSPPSGRTDTQYF
. TRBJ2-7 15 TRBV5-1 few TGCGCCAGCAGCACCGGCTCCGGGTCCCCTCGCGAGCAGTACTTC CASSTGSGSPREQYF
. TRBJ2-2 15 TRBV2 . TGTGCCAGCAAAAGCGGACTTGGGTACACCGGGGAGCTGTTTTTT CASKSGLGYTGELFF
. TRBJ2-7 12 TRBV30 . TGTGCCTGCGGGGACACGTCCTACGAGCAGTACTTC CACGDTSYEQYF
TRBD2 TRBJ2-3 15 TRBV7-9 . TGTGCCAGCAGGCTAGCGGGCTTCGGCACAGATACGCAGTATTTT CASRLAGFGTDTQYF
. TRBJ2-3 13 TRBV15 . TGTGCCACCAGCAGAGATTGGCCAGATACGCAGTATTTT CATSRDWPDTQYF
. TRBJ1-2 14 TRBV7-2 . TGTGCCAGCAGCATGGGGGGGTCCGACTATGGCTACACCTTC CASSMGGSDYGYTF
TRBD2 TRBJ2-1 16 TRBV6-1 . TGTGCCAGCAGTGAAGCGGATGGACTAGCTCTGGGTGAGCAGTTCTTC CASSEADGLALGEQFF
. TRBJ2-1 14 TRBV11-3 . TGTGCCAGCAGCTTACAACAGGCCTACAATGAGCAGTTCTTC CASSLQQAYNEQFF
TRBD1 TRBJ1-2 13 TRBV6-5 . TGTGCCAGCAAGGGGACAGGGGAAAGAGGCTACACCTTC CASKGTGERGYTF
TRBD1 TRBJ1-4 13 TRBV2 few TGTGCCACCGTGACAGGGAGTAGGGAAAAACTGTTTTTT CATVTGSREKLFF